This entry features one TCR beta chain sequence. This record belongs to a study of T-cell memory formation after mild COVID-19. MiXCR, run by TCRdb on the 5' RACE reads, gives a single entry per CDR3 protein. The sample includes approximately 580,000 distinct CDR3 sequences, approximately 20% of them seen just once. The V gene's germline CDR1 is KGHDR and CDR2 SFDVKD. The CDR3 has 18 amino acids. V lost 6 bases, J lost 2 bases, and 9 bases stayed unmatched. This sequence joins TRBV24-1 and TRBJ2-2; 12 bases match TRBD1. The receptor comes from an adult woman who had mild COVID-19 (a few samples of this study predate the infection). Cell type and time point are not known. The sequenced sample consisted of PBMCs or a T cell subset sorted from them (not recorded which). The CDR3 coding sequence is TGTGCCACCAGTTCTTACGTAGGGACAGGGGGCAACACCGGGGAGCTGTTTTTT. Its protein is CATSSYVGTGGNTGELFF.